Below are 14 T cell receptor beta chains sequenced from a single sample in a study of PD-1 blockade in classical Hodgkin lymphoma. Data came from immunoSEQ multiplex PCR; TCRdb stores just in-frame clones and leaves some out. The sample has some 8,800 clones, roughly 80% seen once. The time point is: cycle 4 day 1 (C4D1), after less than 7 weeks of nivolumab. Brentuximab vedotin exposure varied among the patients, all of whom had relapsed after autologous stem cell transplantation. Magnetic negative selection was used to purify CD8+ T cells from thawed PBMCs. The material was CD8+ T cells from blood, obtained before the fourth cycle of nivolumab. Receptors originate from a human donor with classical Hodgkin lymphoma.

About this clone itself: The junction departs from germline at one end; a sequencing error may be responsible. V usage is TRBV18 and J usage is TRBJ2-2; possible D gene TRBD2, 6 bases. The CDR3 consists of 16 residues. Per the germline V gene, CDR1 is KGHSH and CDR2 is LQKENI. The chain's CDR3 is CASSPPLRGNTGELFF. The CDR3 DNA reads TGTGCCAGCTCCCCACCTCTGCGGGGGAACACCGGGGAGCTGTTTTTT. Filled out from reference TRBV18 and TRBJ2-2, the complete variable domain reads NAGVMQNPRHLVRRRGQEARLRCSPMKGHSHVYWYRQLPEEGLKFMVYLQKENIIDESGMPKERFSAEFPKEGPSILRIQQVVRGDSAAYFCASSPPLRGNTGELFFGEGSRLTVL.

CDR3 bases: TGTGCCAGCAGCTTAACGGGGGTGAAAAATGAGCAGTTCTTC. It translates to CASSLTGVKNEQFF. The chain uses TRBV7-2 and TRBJ2-1, with D possibly matching TRBD2 (6 bases). Germline V gene sequence: CDR1 SGHTA, CDR2 FQGNSA. With 2 bases removed from V and 7 bases from J, the gap between germline ends came to 12 bases. CDR3 size: 14 residues.

This chain links TRBV4-1 with TRBJ1-6; tentative D call: TRBD1 (6 bases). Trimming pared 0 bases from V and 9 bases from J, leaving 21 bases between. This CDR3 is built from 18 residues. The germline V gene encodes CDR1 MGHRA and CDR2 YSYEKL. The CDR3 DNA is TGCGCCAGCAGCCAAGATCATAGAGACAGGACGAGAATTTCACCCCTCCACTTT. It is translated as CASSQDHRDRTRISPLHF.

This clone was seen a handful of times. The chain carries TRBV2 and TRBJ2-2, with no clear D. Germline-derived CDR1 and CDR2 are SNHLY and FYNNEI. The CDR3 has 14 residues. Trimming shortened V by 4 bases and J by 5 bases, and 11 bases separated the two germline ends. The CDR3 DNA reads as TGTGCCAGCAGTGGTTTCGAACTAACCGGGGAGCTGTTTTTT. This sequence encodes CASSGFELTGELFF.

The rearrangement joins TRBV5-1 to TRBJ2-1; D may match TRBD1 or TRBD2 (6 bases each). The V gene lost 6 bases and the J gene lost 14 bases, with 18 bases spanning the gap. CDR3 length: 12 amino acids. Germline assignment: CDR1 SGHRS and CDR2 YFSETQ. The CDR3 loop reads CASKDSAPGEFF. In nucleotides, the CDR3 is TGCGCCAGCAAGGACAGTGCCCCGGGGGAGTTCTTC.

The V gene is TRBV19, the J gene TRBJ1-1; 8 bases map to TRBD1. Germline V gene lookup returns CDR1 LNHDA and CDR2 SQIVND (reference sequence). Losses at the gene ends were 5 bases for V and 6 bases for J; bases not matched to a gene: 11. CDR3 length: 15 amino acids. The CDR3, as DNA: TGTGCCAGTAGTCTTGACAGGGGAGTAAGGGCTGAAGCTTTCTTT. Translated: CASSLDRGVRAEAFF.

This chain joins TRBV2 and TRBJ2-2; D is unresolved. This CDR3 is 13 amino acids long. V was shortened by 7 bases and J by 2 bases, with 8 bases between the two germline ends. Germline-derived CDR1 and CDR2 are SNHLY and FYNNEI. The CDR3 here is CASNLPNTGELFF. The CDR3 DNA reads TGTGCCAGCAACCTCCCTAACACCGGGGAGCTGTTTTTT.

The chain links TRBV30 to TRBJ1-1, with D possibly matching TRBD1 (6 bases). Germline V gene data show CDR1 as GTSNPN and CDR2 as SVGIG (reference sequence). The CDR3 has 12 residues. Trimming took 5 bases from V and 1 from J, leaving 8 bases between them. The CDR3 loop reads CAWEQGNTEAFF. The DNA for the CDR3 is TGTGCCTGGGAACAGGGGAACACTGAAGCTTTCTTT.

The rearrangement joins TRBV29-1 to TRBJ2-3, with 12 bases that match TRBD2. J lost 5 bases, V lost 2 bases, and 8 bases had no gene match. The CDR3 loop spans 16 amino acids. Germline CDR1 reads SQVTM; CDR2 reads ANQGSEA. The DNA of the CDR3 is TGCAGCGTTGAACTAGCGGGGGGGCATATTGGAGATACGCAGTATTTT. It is translated as CSVELAGGHIGDTQYF.

This rearrangement joins TRBV29-1 to TRBJ2-7; D unresolved. Germline V lookup: CDR1 SQVTM, CDR2 ANQGSEA. V lost 5 bases and J 3 bases, leaving 11 bases between the germline ends. The CDR3 contains 12 residues. CDR3 sequence reads: CSVKREDYEQYF. CDR3 in DNA: TGCAGCGTTAAGCGAGAGGACTACGAGCAGTACTTC.

The CDR3 DNA follows: TGTGCCAGCAGCTTAGAGGCTACATACAATGAGCAGTTCTTC. This codes for CASSLEATYNEQFF. This chain connects TRBV11-2 to TRBJ2-1; the D is unclear. Germline V gives CDR1 SGHAT, CDR2 FQNNGV. The CDR3 extends over 14 amino acids. Trimming shortened V by 0 bases and J by 4 bases, and 7 bases separated the two germline ends.

This clone was found a few times. A read error is the likely source, as a far larger clone sits one nucleotide away. The chain couples TRBV4-2 to TRBJ2-3, with a weak D call TRBD2 (6 bases). V was shortened by 0 bases and J by 0 bases, with 10 bases between the two germline ends. This CDR3 spans 16 amino acids. Germline lookup yields CDR1 LGHNA and CDR2 YNFKEQ. CDR3 region: CASSQDGGYSTDTQYF. For the CDR3, the DNA is TGTGCCAGCAGCCAAGATGGGGGGTATAGCACAGATACGCAGTATTTT.

V is TRBV20-1 and J is TRBJ2-7, with TRBD1 as a possible D gene (5 bases). This CDR3 contains 11 residues. Germline V gene sequence: CDR1 DFQATT, CDR2 SNEGSKA (reference sequence). The CDR3 sequence is CRTELGVEQYF. The CDR3 DNA sequence: TGCAGGACAGAACTTGGGGTCGAGCAGTACTTC.

V and J are TRBV4-1 and TRBJ1-6; D gene unclear. This CDR3 comprises 12 residues. Germline V gene sequence: CDR1 MGHRA, CDR2 YSYEKL. With 1 base removed from V and 7 bases from J, the gap between germline ends came to 2 bases. The CDR3 sequence is CASSQGNSPLHF. CDR3 in DNA: TGCGCCAGCAGCCAAGGGAATTCACCCCTCCACTTT.